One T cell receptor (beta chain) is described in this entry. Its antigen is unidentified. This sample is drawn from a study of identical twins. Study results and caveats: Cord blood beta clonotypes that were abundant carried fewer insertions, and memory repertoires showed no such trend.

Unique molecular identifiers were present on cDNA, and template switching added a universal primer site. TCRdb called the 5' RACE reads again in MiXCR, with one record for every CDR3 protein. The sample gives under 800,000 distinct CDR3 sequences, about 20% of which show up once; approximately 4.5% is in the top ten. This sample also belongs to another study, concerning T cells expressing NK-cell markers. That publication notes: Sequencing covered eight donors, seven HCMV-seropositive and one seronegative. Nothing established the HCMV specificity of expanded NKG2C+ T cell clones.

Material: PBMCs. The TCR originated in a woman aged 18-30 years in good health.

In DNA form, the CDR3 reads TGCGCCAGCAGCAGGGGGACAGACGTCGAGCAGTACTTC. It encodes CASSRGTDVEQYF. This sequence joins TRBV5-1 and TRBJ2-7; 7 bases fit TRBD1. Losses at the gene ends were 4 bases for V and 6 bases for J; bases not matched to a gene: 7. The length of the CDR3 is 13 residues. CDR1 and CDR2 (germline): SGHRS, YFSETQ.